The sequence of this TCR beta chain was determined in a study of radiotherapy plus CTLA-4 blockade in lung cancer. The study gave focal radiation plus ipilimumab CTLA-4 blockade to patients with chemo-refractory metastatic non-small-cell lung cancer. This clone was observed once. Assay: immunoSEQ multiplex PCR; the TCRdb copy retains only in-frame clones and omits some. Altogether 85,000 to 120,000 clones are present, roughly 84% being singletons, with the ten largest covering 2.4%. Germline V gene sequence: CDR1 MNHNS, CDR2 SASEGT. Trimming took 3 bases from V and 4 from J; bases not matched to a gene: 11. CDR3 length: 17 amino acids.

The sequence was collected from a human donor with non-small cell lung cancer that progressed on radiotherapy plus ipilimumab. Some clones in this sample may be carry-over from other donors' samples. The V call is TRBV6-1, the J call TRBJ2-1; TRBD2 agrees at 8 bases. The specimen comprised peripheral blood, sampled from a patient treated with radiotherapy plus ipilimumab. In DNA form, the CDR3 reads TGTGCCAGCAGTGATCAAGGACTAGCCGGGTTATACAATGAGCAGTTCTTC. It specifies CASSDQGLAGLYNEQFF.